This T cell receptor (beta chain) was identified during a study of blood T cell repertoires in COVID-19. Study summary: Acute and convalescent COVID-19 samples came from the United States, Italy and Spain. PBMCs, B-cell-depleted T cells, or T cells provided the cDNA or gDNA that made up the material.

Germline lookup yields CDR1 MNHEY and CDR2 SVGAGI. The V gene lost 0 bases and the J gene lost 2 bases, with 10 bases spanning the gap. The CDR3 spans 15 residues. In the original workflow: Amplification of reference gene primers was used by the study to estimate nucleated cell counts. Method: immunoSEQ multiplex PCR; TCRdb's copy keeps in-frame clones and lacks some. V and J calls and clone size come straight from that table; D and trimming were deduced from the DNA. The table lists just under 65,000 clones, approximately 86% of them singletons, with more than 0.95% in the top ten. Sequencing was performed on peripheral blood. V gene TRBV6-5 combines with J gene TRBJ2-5, with D perhaps TRBD2 (6 bases). This sequence was found in a man in his forties with acute or convalescent COVID-19. CDR3 sequence reads: CASSYSPSGQETQYF. The CDR3 DNA sequence: TGTGCCAGCAGTTACTCCCCCAGCGGGCAAGAGACCCAGTACTTC.